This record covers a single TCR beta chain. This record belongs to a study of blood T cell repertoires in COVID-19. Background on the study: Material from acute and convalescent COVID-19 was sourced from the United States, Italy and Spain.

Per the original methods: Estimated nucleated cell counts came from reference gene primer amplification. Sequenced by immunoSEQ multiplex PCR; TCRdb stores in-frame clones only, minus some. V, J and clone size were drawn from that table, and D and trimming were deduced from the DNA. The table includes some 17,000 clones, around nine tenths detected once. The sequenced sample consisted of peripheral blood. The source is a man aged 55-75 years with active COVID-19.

For the CDR3, the DNA is TGTGCCAGCTCACTGCTGGACAGGGGACCCACAGATACGCAGTATTTT. This gives the protein CASSLLDRGPTDTQYF. This sequence joins TRBV18 and TRBJ2-3; 9 nucleotides agree with TRBD1. With 4 bases clipped from V and 2 bases from J, the junction kept 7 bases outside the gene matches. The CDR3 spans 16 residues. Per germline, CDR1 KGHSH and CDR2 LQKENI.